This section outlines one T cell receptor (beta chain) sequence together with its context. Its cognate antigen is unknown. This record comes from a study of PD-L1 blockade in urothelial cancer. Study-wide context: Median T cell yield per blood sample was over 140,000 cells.

Time point noted: pretreatment peripheral blood. The germline V gene encodes CDR1 DFQATT and CDR2 SNEGSKA (reference sequence). The ends were cut back, 3 bases at V and 7 bases at J, with 6 bases in the middle. The CDR3 is 10 residues long. Study results and caveats: Patients with durable benefit had greater blood expansion of tumor-associated TCR clones 3 weeks into treatment.

Sequencing was performed with immunoSEQ multiplex PCR; in TCRdb, only in-frame clones are kept and a portion is missing. The data show around 71,000 clones, just under 85% seen once. J is TRBJ2-5 and V is TRBV20-1, with no clear D. The starting material was PBMCs, obtained around atezolizumab (anti-PD-L1) treatment. The clonotype comes from a man aged 40-55 years with urothelial cancer. Here the CDR3 reads CSASFLTQYF. The CDR3 nucleotides read TGCAGTGCTAGTTTCCTGACCCAGTACTTC.